Sequencing of this T cell receptor beta chain was carried out in a study of T cell repertoires in cytomegalovirus infection. Study in general: Well-studied HLA-B-restricted CMV epitopes were used in the study alongside recently identified HLA-C-restricted ones. Public TCR beta signature analysis indicated the presence of both CMV infection and matching HLA type. Findings of the study overall: The ex vivo response showed dominance by HLA-C-restricted CMV-specific TCR beta clonotypes. Summed public TCR beta family frequency identified CMV carriers bearing the relevant HLA.

This clonotype was seen more than once but under ten times. Its specificity is not known. A single record per CDR3 protein comes from TCRdb applying MiXCR to the reads. The table lists 650,000 to 850,000 distinct CDR3 sequences, under 35% of them singletons, with under 15% in the top ten. The CDR3 is made up of 16 amino acids. In germline, CDR1 is LNHDA, CDR2 SQIVND (reference sequence). With 1 base removed from V and 1 base from J, the gap between germline ends came to 13 bases. The origin of this receptor is a human donor in good health (CMV status not recorded). Some clones in this sample may be carry-over from other donors' samples. This chain uses TRBV19 with TRBJ1-1; no firm D call. The starting material was cultured CD8+ T cells from PBMCs, obtained from culture after CMV antigen stimulation. CDR3 nucleotide sequence: TGTGCCAGTAGTATAGTTGTGTCAGCTACGAACACTGAAGCTTTCTTT. Residues: CASSIVVSATNTEAFF. The full variable domain, its missing parts supplied by reference TRBV19 and TRBJ1-1, is DGGITQSPKYLFRKEGQNVTLSCEQNLNHDAMYWYRQDPGQGLRLIYYSQIVNDFQKGDIAEGYSVSREKKESFPLTVTSAQKNPTAFYLCASSIVVSATNTEAFFGQGTRLTVV.